Listed here are 8 T cell receptor beta chains from one sample, sequenced in a study of blood T cell repertoires in COVID-19 (TCRdb year 2020). To prepare the library, the immunoSEQ multiplex PCR assay was applied. Held by TCRdb, this immuneACCESS table contains in-frame sequences only and omits some clones. Under half of the omission traces to an unresolved V gene where checked; the cause of the rest is unknown. The sample profile shows 130,000 or so clones; roughly 90% of them were found once. The ten largest clones add up to less than 2.5% of the sample. Specimen: peripheral blood. These receptors were taken from a man aged 70-80 years with active COVID-19.

The J gene is TRBJ2-1, the V gene TRBV7-2, with D possibly being TRBD2 (6 bases). Germline CDR1 reads SGHTA; CDR2 reads FQGNSA. The CDR3 is 16 residues long. The V and J ends lost 0 bases and 0 bases respectively, with 9 bases between them. This chain's CDR3 is CASSLAGGPSYNEQFF. The CDR3 DNA sequence: TGTGCCAGCAGCTTAGCGGGAGGCCCCTCCTACAATGAGCAGTTCTTC. Full variable domain (missing parts from reference TRBV7-2 and TRBJ2-1): GAGVSQSPSNKVTEKGKDVELRCDPISGHTALYWYRQSLGQGLEFLIYFQGNSAPDKSGLPSDRFSAERTGGSVSTLTIQRTQQEDSAVYLCASSLAGGPSYNEQFFGPGTRLTVL.

CDR3 sequence: CASSSLAGGADTQYF. For the CDR3, the DNA is TGTGCCAGCTCATCGCTAGCGGGAGGTGCAGATACGCAGTATTTT. The chain joins TRBV18 to TRBJ2-3, with TRBD2 matching 11 bases. The CDR3 has 15 amino acids. Germline CDR1 and CDR2: KGHSH and LQKENI. After removal of 5 bases from V and 4 bases from J, the junction contained 5 bases not matched to a gene.

The chain's CDR3 is CASSQDPSRTSGSTDTQYF. The CDR3 coding sequence is TGCGCCAGCAGCCAAGATCCCTCGAGGACTAGCGGGTCCACAGATACGCAGTATTTT. V is TRBV4-1 and J is TRBJ2-3; the match to TRBD2 covers 11 bases. The trim removed 0 bases at V and 2 bases at J, leaving 10 bases unmatched. CDR1 is MGHRA and CDR2 is YSYEKL in the germline V gene. The CDR3 consists of 19 residues.

This rearrangement joins TRBV28 to TRBJ2-7; TRBD1 matches at 12 bases. Looked up from germline, CDR1 is MDHEN and CDR2 is SYDVKM. The CDR3 runs to 14 residues. The J segment lost 5 bases and the V segment lost 6 bases, leaving 5 bases of the junction unmatched. The CDR3 loop reads CASRRGTGGNEQYF. CDR3 bases: TGTGCCAGCAGACGTGGGACAGGGGGCAACGAGCAGTACTTC.

The DNA of the CDR3 is TGTGCCAGCAGTTACCAGGGGGGCAACACTGAAGCTTTCTTT. Protein: CASSYQGGNTEAFF. This chain joins TRBV6-2 or TRBV6-3 and TRBJ1-1, with 7 bases fitting TRBD1. The CDR3 totals 14 residues. Germline-derived CDR1 and CDR2 are MNHEY and SVGEGT. J was trimmed by 2 bases and V by 2 bases; bases with no gene match: 2.

The chain couples TRBV11-1 to TRBJ1-3, with 7 bases fitting TRBD1. V was clipped by 5 bases and J by 2 bases; unmatched bases: 6. This CDR3 region has 15 residues. From germline, CDR1 is SGHAT and CDR2 FQDESV (reference sequence). The CDR3 here is CASSTRTGAGNTIYF. The DNA of the CDR3 is TGTGCCAGCAGCACCCGGACAGGAGCTGGAAACACCATATATTTT. Combining the CDR3 with reference TRBV11-1 and TRBJ1-3 gives the whole variable domain EAEVAQSPRYKITEKSQAVAFWCDPISGHATLYWYRQILGQGPELLVQFQDESVVDDSQLPKDRFSAERLKGVDSTLKIQPAELGDSAMYLCASSTRTGAGNTIYFGEGSWLTVV.

The count of this clone is one. The chain combines TRBV2 with TRBJ2-2, with D maybe TRBD1 (5 bases). The germline V gene encodes CDR1 SNHLY and CDR2 FYNNEI. V lost 2 bases and J lost 16, with 14 bases in between. CDR3 length: 12 amino acids. In DNA form, the CDR3 reads TGTGCCAGCAGTGAAAATCAGGGCCAGGGGTTTTTT. Translation gives CASSENQGQGFF.

The rearrangement links TRBV19 to TRBJ1-5; tentatively, D is TRBD1 (5 bases). The CDR3 sequence is 15 residues long. Trimming took 3 bases from V and 1 from J, leaving 10 bases between them. Germline CDR1 is LNHDA and CDR2 is SQIVND (reference sequence). CDR3 region: CASSIRVESNQPQHF. CDR3 nucleotide sequence: TGTGCCAGTAGTATCAGGGTAGAGAGCAATCAGCCCCAGCATTTT.